This is a list of T cell receptor beta chains from one sample in a study of radiotherapy plus CTLA-4 blockade in lung cancer. Here immunoSEQ multiplex PCR was the method, and the copy in TCRdb shows in-frame clones only, minus some. Of about 49,000 clones in the sample, roughly 90% are singletons; the top ten hold about 7.2%. The material sequenced was peripheral blood, taken from a patient treated with radiotherapy plus ipilimumab. The receptors here all came from a human donor with non-small cell lung cancer whose response to radiotherapy plus ipilimumab could not be evaluated. Both conserved end residues are part of each CDR3. Each record gives: CDR3 DNA, CDR3 protein, J gene, D gene, clone size, V gene. D genes are given only for firm matches. Size values are once, few and many counts, or a class for expanded clones, and some rows have none.

TGTGCCAGCAGGGAGCGCGGGGCTAGCACAGATACGCAGTATTTT,CASRERGASTDTQYF,TRBJ2-3,-,-,TRBV6-5
TGCGCCAGCAGCTTGAGGGGGCGCGTCACAGATACGCAGTATTTT,CASSLRGRVTDTQYF,TRBJ2-3,TRBD1,-,TRBV5-1
TGTGCCAGTAGTCCGGGGACTAGCGCTAACTACGAGCAGTACTTC,CASSPGTSANYEQYF,TRBJ2-7,TRBD2,-,TRBV19
TGTGCCAGCAGCGCAGACCCAGGGGCCCTTTATGGCTACACCTTC,CASSADPGALYGYTF,TRBJ1-2,-,-,TRBV11-2
TGTGCCAGTAGCCGAAACAGGTTCTACGAGCAGTACTTC,CASSRNRFYEQYF,TRBJ2-7,-,once,TRBV19
TGCGCCAGCAGCTCGCAGGGTTCCTACGAGCAGTACTTC,CASSSQGSYEQYF,TRBJ2-7,-,-,TRBV5-1
TGTGCCAGCAGCCCCCAGCGGACAGGGGGCCTCGAGCAGTACTTC,CASSPQRTGGLEQYF,TRBJ2-7,TRBD1,-,TRBV6-5
TGCGCCAGCAGCTCCGGGACTAGCGGCAATGAGCAGTTCTTC,CASSSGTSGNEQFF,TRBJ2-1,TRBD2,-,TRBV4-3
TGTGCCAGCAGCTTAGGAGGGATTGGCAATCAGCCCCAGCATTTT,CASSLGGIGNQPQHF,TRBJ1-5,-,few,TRBV7-2
TGTGCCAGCACCCCTCCGGGGGTACTTGGGGATGAGCAGTTCTTC,CASTPPGVLGDEQFF,TRBJ2-1,-,few,TRBV5-6
TGCGCCAGCAGCCGGGACAGGGGACGAGAGACCCAGTACTTC,CASSRDRGRETQYF,TRBJ2-5,TRBD1,-,TRBV4-3
TGTGCCAGCAGCTTACAGGGGGGCACTGAAGCTTTCTTT,CASSLQGGTEAFF,TRBJ1-1,TRBD1,-,TRBV9
TGCGCCAGCAGCTTGTCCCTAACAGGGAGCTCCTACAATGAGCAGTTCTTC,CASSLSLTGSSYNEQFF,TRBJ2-1,-,-,TRBV5-1
TGTGCCAGCAGTTACCCTTCAGGGGGCGGGGGCACTGAAGCTTTCTTT,CASSYPSGGGGTEAFF,TRBJ1-1,TRBD1,-,TRBV6-5
TGTGCCAGCAGTGGGCAGGCCAGCTCCTACAATGAGCAGTTCTTC,CASSGQASSYNEQFF,TRBJ2-1,-,-,TRBV6-1
TGTGCCAGCAGTTACGAAGTCGGGGGGCATGGAGAGACCCAGTACTTC,CASSYEVGGHGETQYF,TRBJ2-5,-,-,TRBV6-5
TGTGCCAGCAGTTTAGGAAAAACGACAGGTTTCTCTGGGGCCAACGTCCTGACTTTC,CASSLGKTTGFSGANVLTF,TRBJ2-6,-,-,TRBV28
TGCGCCAGCAGTCACCCCGGGCACGGACAGGGAGAAGCTTTCTTT,CASSHPGHGQGEAFF,TRBJ1-1,TRBD1,-,TRBV23-1
TGTGCCAGCTCACCACTCGAACAGGGACAGCCCCAGCATTTT,CASSPLEQGQPQHF,TRBJ1-5,-,once,TRBV18
TGCGCCAGCAGCTTGGATGGCAGGGGGCAAGGAGAGACCCAGTACTTC,CASSLDGRGQGETQYF,TRBJ2-5,TRBD1,-,TRBV5-1
TGTGCCAGCAGCTTAGCGGGACTCGAAGAGACCCAGTACTTC,CASSLAGLEETQYF,TRBJ2-5,-,-,TRBV7-2
TGTGCCAGCAGTCCTGGTACAGGGTACGAATTATACGAGCAGTACTTC,CASSPGTGYELYEQYF,TRBJ2-7,-,few,TRBV28
TGCGCCAGCAGCTTAGGGACAGGGGGGAACACTGAAGCTTTCTTT,CASSLGTGGNTEAFF,TRBJ1-1,TRBD1,-,TRBV5-1
TGCGCCAGCAGCCAAGATCAATTCCGGGGGGGCTACGAGCAGTACTTC,CASSQDQFRGGYEQYF,TRBJ2-7,TRBD2,-,TRBV4-1
TGTGCCAGCAGTTCTGACAGGGGCGAGCAGTACTTC,CASSSDRGEQYF,TRBJ2-7,TRBD1,once,TRBV6-1
TGTGCCAGCAGTGAAGCGCCGGGAGGGAACGAGCAGTACTTC,CASSEAPGGNEQYF,TRBJ2-7,TRBD2,-,TRBV6-1
TGTGCCAGCAGCGTAGTTCAGAACACAGATACGCAGTATTTT,CASSVVQNTDTQYF,TRBJ2-3,-,-,TRBV9
TGTGCCAGCAGATCCGGGACAGGGGTCACCGGGGAGCTGTTTTTT,CASRSGTGVTGELFF,TRBJ2-2,TRBD1,-,TRBV7-9
TGCGCCAGCAGCCAAGATCGAAGGACAAGCTCACCCCTCCACTTT,CASSQDRRTSSPLHF,TRBJ1-6,-,-,TRBV4-3
TGCGCCAGCAGCCAAGATCAGGGACTCTACGAGCAGTACTTC,CASSQDQGLYEQYF,TRBJ2-7,-,-,TRBV4-3
TGTGCCACCTTTACCTCGGACAGCCTAGGCTATGGCTACACCTTC,CATFTSDSLGYGYTF,TRBJ1-2,-,-,TRBV19
TGCGCCAGCCGCCCCATGGGTGGCCGGGGAGGCTACACCTTC,CASRPMGGRGGYTF,TRBJ1-2,-,-,TRBV4-1
TGTGCCAGCAGTTACTCGGACAGGTTGAACACTGAAGCTTTCTTT,CASSYSDRLNTEAFF,TRBJ1-1,TRBD1,-,TRBV6-5
TGTGCCAGCAGCGTCGACAGGGGTAACACCGGGGAGCTGTTTTTT,CASSVDRGNTGELFF,TRBJ2-2,TRBD1,-,TRBV9
TGTGCCAGCAGTCCCGGGACTAGCGGTTCGGTCGAGCAGTACTTC,CASSPGTSGSVEQYF,TRBJ2-7,TRBD2,once,TRBV7-6
TGTGCCAGCAGTTCCGGGTCCGCTCCCCAAGAGACCCAGTACTTC,CASSSGSAPQETQYF,TRBJ2-5,-,once,TRBV27
TGCGCCAGCAGCTCCCAGACTAGCGGTAACACAGATACGCAGTATTTT,CASSSQTSGNTDTQYF,TRBJ2-3,TRBD2,-,TRBV5-1
TGTGCCAGCAGTTACCCCGACAGGGACTACGAGCAGTACTTC,CASSYPDRDYEQYF,TRBJ2-7,TRBD1,-,TRBV6-6
TGTGCCAGCAGTGAAAGGGGTAGGGGGGGAACGGGACATGGCTACACCTTC,CASSERGRGGTGHGYTF,TRBJ1-2,-,-,TRBV6-1
TGTGCCAGCAGCCCCCCTAATGGCTATGGCTACACCTTC,CASSPPNGYGYTF,TRBJ1-2,-,-,TRBV7-2
TGTGCCAGCCTGAGACAGGGAAGTACCTACGAGCAGTACTTC,CASLRQGSTYEQYF,TRBJ2-7,TRBD1,-,TRBV10-3
TGTGCCAGCAGCACTTCGGGGGGAAACACCATATATTTT,CASSTSGGNTIYF,TRBJ1-3,-,-,TRBV7-2
TGTGCCAGCAGTTTGTTTGGAGGACCTGAGCAGTACTTC,CASSLFGGPEQYF,TRBJ2-7,-,-,TRBV28
TGTGCCAGCAGTGACGCGGGGGAAAAGCAGTACTTC,CASSDAGEKQYF,TRBJ2-7,TRBD2,once,TRBV6-1
TGTGCCAGTAGTATTGGACAGGGGTACGAAAAACTGTTTTTT,CASSIGQGYEKLFF,TRBJ1-4,TRBD1,-,TRBV19
TGTGCCAGCAGCCGATTTGACATTCCTATGGACACTGAAGCTTTCTTT,CASSRFDIPMDTEAFF,TRBJ1-1,-,-,TRBV7-6
TGTGCCAGCAGCCCGGAGGACAGTAGAGGCTACAATGAGCAGTTCTTC,CASSPEDSRGYNEQFF,TRBJ2-1,-,-,TRBV9
TGTGCTAGTGGGACCGGGACAGGGATCGAAAAACTGTTTTTT,CASGTGTGIEKLFF,TRBJ1-4,TRBD1,-,TRBV12-5
TGCGCCAGCAGCTTGGGACAGGGGGCACCCGGGGAGCTGTTTTTT,CASSLGQGAPGELFF,TRBJ2-2,TRBD1,-,TRBV5-1
TGTGCCAGCAGTTACTCGACAGGGGGACAAGAGACCCAGTACTTC,CASSYSTGGQETQYF,TRBJ2-5,TRBD1,-,TRBV6-5
TGTGCCAGCAGTTCGCCGGGACAGGGGGTAGCCTACGAGCAGTACTTC,CASSSPGQGVAYEQYF,TRBJ2-7,TRBD1,-,TRBV28
TGTGCCAGCGAGGGGGGAGCGGGGGGCGGGGAGACCCAGTACTTC,CASEGGAGGGETQYF,TRBJ2-5,TRBD2,-,TRBV6-1
TGCGCCAGCAGCTTGGGGAGTAGCGGGCAAGAGACCCAGTACTTC,CASSLGSSGQETQYF,TRBJ2-5,TRBD2,-,TRBV5-1
TGTGCCAGCAGCTTGGGACAGAGCTACACCTTC,CASSLGQSYTF,TRBJ1-2,TRBD1,-,TRBV7-9
TGTGCTAGTGGTTTGGAACCCGGCGGGGAGCTGTTTTTT,CASGLEPGGELFF,TRBJ2-2,-,-,TRBV12-5
TGTGCCAGAAGCTCCCCGCCCGGGACAGGGAACGAAGTGGAAGGTTCGGACAATTCACCCCTCCACTTT,CARSSPPGTGNEVEGSDNSPLHF,TRBJ1-6,TRBD1,-,TRBV5-3
TGTGCCAGCAGTTTAACGCGACTCGGGATCGAGCAGTACTTC,CASSLTRLGIEQYF,TRBJ2-7,-,-,TRBV27
TGCAGCGTTGGAGGGAACTATGGCTACACCTTC,CSVGGNYGYTF,TRBJ1-2,-,-,TRBV29-1
TGTGCCAGCAGCTCGACAGGGGCATCGCATGGCTACACCTTC,CASSSTGASHGYTF,TRBJ1-2,TRBD1,-,TRBV5-8